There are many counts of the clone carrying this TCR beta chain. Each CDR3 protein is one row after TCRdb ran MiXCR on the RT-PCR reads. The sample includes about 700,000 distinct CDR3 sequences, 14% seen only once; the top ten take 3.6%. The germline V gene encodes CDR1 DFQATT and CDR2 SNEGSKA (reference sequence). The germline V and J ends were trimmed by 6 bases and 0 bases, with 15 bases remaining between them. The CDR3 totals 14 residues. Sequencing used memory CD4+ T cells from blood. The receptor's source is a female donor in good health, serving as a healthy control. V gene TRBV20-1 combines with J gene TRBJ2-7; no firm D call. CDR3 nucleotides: TGCAGTGCCCACCCCACCCCAAGCTCCTACGAGCAGTACTTC. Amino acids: CSAHPTPSSYEQYF.